The T cell receptor (beta chain) described here comes from a study of T cells in Graves' hyperthyroidism and ophthalmopathy (dated 2019 in TCRdb). At the level of the whole study: Peripheral blood was collected at initial diagnosis, before any treatment. After blood sampling, hyperthyroidism patients were treated with methimazole at a starting dose of 30 mg daily, and ophthalmopathy patients were treated with high-dose intravenous methylprednisolone. In more than 5 Graves' hyperthyroidism patients, the study also compared T-cell repertoires from thyroid tissue with T-cell repertoires from blood. TCR V-J signatures able to tell the groups apart were searched for in a discovery cohort of approximately 95 patients, of whom 40 to 45 had Graves' ophthalmopathy and some 60 had stable Graves' hyperthyroidism. Prospective prediction of ophthalmopathy was tested in an independent validation cohort consisting of roughly 19 hyperthyroidism patients and approximately 16 patients who later progressed to ophthalmopathy. TCR Vbeta CDR3 sequencing of 120 to 150 peripheral blood samples (over 40 ophthalmopathy, 75 hyperthyroidism and around 17 progressor patients) is reported in the paper. The roughly 100 discovery patients were divided at random into training and test sets in a 7:3 ratio. Study-wide conclusions, independent of this receptor: Sample size was not statistically predetermined, and investigators were not blinded to group allocation. Blood samples also contained most of the expanded thyroid clonotypes (frequency above 0.001), which suggests that blood repertoires may reflect thyroid immune responses. A 13 V-J signature model separated ophthalmopathy from stable hyperthyroidism, with approximately 87% sensitivity and about 81% specificity in cross-validation and 80%/75% in testing. During validation, the model predicted progression to ophthalmopathy a median of roughly six months ahead of onset, with around 70% sensitivity and about 72% specificity.

The germline V gene encodes CDR1 SGHVS and CDR2 FQNEAQ. V was cut back by 5 bases and J by 1 base, leaving a gap of 12 bases between them. Counted from cysteine to phenylalanine, this CDR3 has 15 amino acids. The read is trimmed to its CDR3 DNA, 45 bases read in frame from base 1. Amplification of TCR beta CDR3 regions was carried out from RNA transcripts. The first round of RT-PCR for the TCR CDR3 was performed with the HTBI primer set and the Qiagen OneStep RT-PCR kit. A second multiplex PCR round built the libraries, followed by size selection and purification. Paired-end sequencing of the libraries was performed with 100 bp reads on an Illumina HiSeq2000. The study's processing was this. SOAPnuke was used to process the raw data, removing reads that contained adapters or uncalled bases, had a mean Phred below 15, or lacked an exact match to the constant primer or identifier. COPE v1.2.5 was used to merge the high-quality paired reads, and each unique nucleotide sequence was defined as a clonotype. MiTCR v1.1 was used to align the clonotypes against IMGT TRBV, TRBD and TRBJ reference segments. The analysis included only V-J combinations with a frequency above 0.0001, which together covered more than 99% of the repertoires. The TCS score was defined as the ratio of F50 (clonal expansion) to E x V (chaos), calculated using BLOSUM62-based TCRdist between CDR3 peptides within each V-J. Welch's t-statistics and random forest reduced 500 to 650 V-J features to roughly 13, which were used in a naive Bayes classifier (R e1071). The Morisita-Horn index was used to measure how similar the thyroid and blood repertoires were. TCRdb passed the public sequencing reads through fastp at Q25 and MiXCR, retaining productive beta sequences. Each CDR3 protein gets just one entry, which takes the most common genes and DNA from the rows behind it. TCRdb's processing, not the authors', yielded these V and J calls. In this sample the table shows fewer than 40,000 distinct CDR3 sequences, 52% of which occur a single time. The ten largest account for roughly 25% of the sample.

In the ophthalmopathy patients, disease was moderately to severely active, with a Clinical Activity Score of 3 or more, a NOSPECS grade of 4 or more, and a duration of less than 3 months. Patients with uncontrolled infections, other autoimmune diseases, pregnancy or lactation were excluded. Diagnoses were established on the basis of clinical symptoms, serum thyroxine and TRAb, thyroid ultrasound, and orbital computed tomography. Ficoll-Paque density gradient centrifugation was used to isolate PBMCs from about 10 ml of fresh peripheral blood. Trizol reagent was used to extract total RNA, and RNA quality was then checked on an Agilent 2100 Bioanalyzer. As concerns this clonotype: Its binding antigen is unknown. Per-base qualities were not stored, and no clone one base away is much larger.

The V and J segments used are TRBV7-8 and TRBJ2-4; the D gene could be TRBD1 or TRBD2, each one agreeing over 5 bases. This clonotype was obtained from a woman aged 40 to 50 with Graves' ophthalmopathy. The sample comprised blood. The bases read TGTGCCAGCAGCGAGGGGCTCGTTGCCAAAAACATTCAGTACTTC. Translation gives CASSEGLVAKNIQYF.